The 21 T cell receptor beta chains in this list originate from one sample, sequenced in a study of blood T cell repertoires in COVID-19. The method was immunoSEQ multiplex PCR; TCRdb's version includes in-frame clones alone and lacks a portion of them. The sample holds about 240,000 clones; about 85% are singletons and the top ten take 1.5% to 2%. The sequenced material came from peripheral blood. The receptors were gathered from a man in his thirties or forties who had recovered from COVID-19.

The chain employs TRBV6-1 and TRBJ2-7; D possibly corresponds to TRBD2 (5 bases). The CDR3 consists of 15 residues. CDR1 and CDR2 from the germline V gene are MNHNS and SASEGT. V was shortened by 0 bases and J by 4 bases, with 13 bases between the two germline ends. CDR3 sequence: CASSEAPGIGYEQYV. CDR3 in DNA: TGTGCCAGCAGTGAAGCGCCCGGGATTGGGTACGAGCAGTACGTC.

The chain employs TRBV2 and TRBJ2-2; D remains unclear. The germline V gene encodes CDR1 SNHLY and CDR2 FYNNEI. The V end was cut by 4 bases, the J end by 1 base, with 7 bases between. The CDR3 runs to 14 residues. DNA of the CDR3: TGTGCCAGCAGTGTACAGTTGAACACCGGGGAGCTGTTTTTT. It translates to CASSVQLNTGELFF.

The chain employs TRBV5-1 and TRBJ1-2; 7 positions agree with TRBD1. The length of the CDR3 is 13 residues. V lost 7 bases to trimming and J lost 2 bases; unmatched junction nucleotides: 5. Per the germline V gene, CDR1 is SGHRS and CDR2 is YFSETQ. In DNA, the CDR3 is TGCGCCAGCGCGACAGGGCTGAACTATGGCTACACCTTC. Its translation: CASATGLNYGYTF.

The rearrangement joins TRBV6-4 to TRBJ2-2, with 7 bases that match TRBD2. The CDR3 has 13 amino acids. The V and J ends lost 4 bases and 4 bases, in that order; junction bases with no gene match: 0. CDR1 and CDR2 (germline): MRHNA, SNTAGT. CDR3 nucleotides: TGTGCCAGCAGTGGGACTAGCACCGGGGAGCTGTTTTTT. It encodes CASSGTSTGELFF.

This clone was seen once. The chain couples TRBV24-1 to TRBJ2-1; D may be TRBD1 (5 bases). CDR3 length: 14 amino acids. Germline CDR1 is KGHDR and CDR2 is SFDVKD. Trimming left V 4 bases short and J 5 bases short, with 11 bases between. DNA of the CDR3: TGTGCCACCAGTGACTGGGGCAGCCACAATGAGCAGTTCTTC. This codes for CATSDWGSHNEQFF.

The chain is built from TRBV28 and TRBJ1-1; the match to TRBD1 covers 10 bases. V lost 5 bases and J lost 9; bases outside the gene matches: 3. CDR1 and CDR2 from the germline V gene are MDHEN and SYDVKM. This CDR3 contains 12 residues. The CDR3, as DNA: TGTGCCAGCAGTCCGGGACAGGGGCAAGCTTTCTTT. Its translation is CASSPGQGQAFF.

The chain employs TRBV6-2 or TRBV6-3 and TRBJ1-5, with 9 bases that match TRBD1. Losses at the gene ends were 4 bases for V and 4 bases for J; bases not matched to a gene: 11. Germline loops: CDR1 MNHEY, CDR2 SVGEGT. The CDR3 is made up of 17 amino acids. This CDR3 is CASSSLRDRVGNQPQHF. In DNA form, the CDR3 reads TGTGCCAGCAGTTCACTCCGGGACAGGGTTGGGAATCAGCCCCAGCATTTT.

The rearrangement joins TRBV7-2 to TRBJ1-2; TRBD1 matches 8 bases. The CDR3 has 15 amino acids. V lost 6 bases and J lost 5; bases outside the gene matches: 11. Germline V gene data show CDR1 as SGHTA and CDR2 as FQGNSA. The CDR3 protein is CASSGWQGADYGYTF. Written as DNA, the CDR3 is TGTGCCAGCAGTGGGTGGCAGGGGGCTGATTATGGCTACACCTTC.

This chain connects TRBV29-1 to TRBJ1-2; D is possibly TRBD1 (6 bases). Germline lookup yields CDR1 SQVTM and CDR2 ANQGSEA. Deletions cut 7 bases from V and 6 bases from J, with 12 bases between. The CDR3 length is 11 residues. The CDR3 sequence: CSGTGLDGYTF. CDR3 nucleotides: TGCAGCGGAACAGGGTTGGATGGCTACACCTTC.

This clone was seen a handful of times. V is TRBV10-1 and J is TRBJ2-3; 10 nucleotides align to TRBD1. The CDR3 runs to 15 residues. Germline trimming cut 5 bases from V and 4 bases from J; bases unmatched to any gene: 6. Per the germline V gene, CDR1 is WNHNN and CDR2 is SYGVQD (reference sequence). CDR3 DNA sequence: TGCGCCAGCAGTTACGGGACAGGGGAGGCAGATACGCAGTATTTT. Translating gives CASSYGTGEADTQYF.

J is TRBJ2-4 and V is TRBV7-9, with 11 bases matching TRBD1. CDR1 and CDR2 (germline): SEHNR, FQNEAQ (reference sequence). V shed 5 bases and J 7 bases; nucleotides not matched to a gene: 10. The CDR3 runs 16 residues. In nucleotides, the CDR3 is TGTGCCAGCAGCCCAAAGCGGGGGACAGGGGGGAACATTCAGTACTTC. Residues: CASSPKRGTGGNIQYF.

Only a few counts were recorded for this clone. This chain joins TRBV10-1 and TRBJ2-7, with D maybe TRBD1 (5 bases). Per the germline V gene, CDR1 is WNHNN and CDR2 is SYGVQD (reference sequence). Trimming pared 4 bases from V and 5 bases from J, leaving 9 bases between. This CDR3 contains 12 residues. The DNA of the CDR3 is TGCGCCAGCAGTGGCAGGGATCACGAGCAGTACTTC. This sequence encodes CASSGRDHEQYF.

This clone was recorded a few times. CDR3 in amino acids: CASSAGQPNTEAFF. The CDR3 coding sequence is TGTGCCAGCAGCGCGGGACAGCCGAACACTGAAGCTTTCTTT. The chain has TRBV9 and TRBJ1-1, with 7 positions matching TRBD1. Unmatched junction bases numbered 3, after V lost 3 bases and J lost 1 base. The CDR3 length is 14 residues. Germline V gene sequence: CDR1 SGDLS, CDR2 YYNGEE.

The CDR3, as DNA: TGTGCCAGCAGCGTAGGGACAGATTCACCCCTCCACTTT. It translates to CASSVGTDSPLHF. The J gene is TRBJ1-6, the V gene TRBV7-9; 7 nucleotides match TRBD1. The CDR3 has 13 amino acids. Germline V CDR1 and CDR2: SEHNR, FQNEAQ (reference sequence). J was trimmed by 8 bases and V by 5 bases; bases with no gene match: 3.

This CDR3 is CASSSARQFATFF. The CDR3 nucleotides read TGTGCCAGCAGCTCGGCCCGACAGTTCGCTACTTTCTTT. The V call is TRBV11-2, the J call TRBJ1-1, with D tentatively TRBD1 (5 bases). Trimming shortened V by 4 bases and J by 12 bases, and 18 bases separated the two germline ends. This CDR3 spans 13 amino acids. CDR1 and CDR2 (germline): SGHAT, FQNNGV. Looking up the rest from reference TRBV11-2 and TRBJ1-1 gives the full variable domain: EAGVAQSPRYKIIEKRQSVAFWCNPISGHATLYWYQQILGQGPKLLIQFQNNGVVDDSQLPKDRFSAERLKGVDSTLKIQPAKLEDSAVYLCASSSARQFATFFGQGTRLTVV.

This chain joins TRBV5-8 and TRBJ2-2, with TRBD2 as a possible D gene (6 bases). The CDR3 extends over 15 amino acids. With 0 bases removed from V and 1 base from J, the gap between germline ends came to 7 bases. Germline assignment: CDR1 SGHTS and CDR2 YDEGEE. CDR3 DNA: TGTGCCAGCAGCTTGGCGGGACTGAACACCGGGGAGCTGTTTTTT. Translating gives CASSLAGLNTGELFF.

The chain recombines TRBV12-3 or TRBV12-4 with TRBJ2-4; possibly TRBD1 for D (6 bases). The CDR3 spans 12 residues. The germline V and J ends were trimmed by 2 bases and 8 bases, with 7 bases remaining between them. CDR3 nucleotides: TGTGCCAGCAGTTTACCAGGGGACATTCAGTACTTC. Its protein is CASSLPGDIQYF.

J is TRBJ2-7 and V is TRBV6-5; D might be TRBD1 (5 bases). The CDR3 runs 11 residues. CDR1 MNHEY and CDR2 SVGAGI come from the germline V gene. Trimming left V 2 bases short and J 6 bases short, with 5 bases between. The CDR3 reads CASSYRGEQYF. The DNA for the CDR3 is TGTGCCAGCAGTTACAGGGGCGAGCAGTACTTC.

This chain uses TRBV7-8 with TRBJ2-1; tentative D call: TRBD2 (5 bases). The CDR3 runs to 16 residues. CDR1 and CDR2 (germline): SGHVS, FQNEAQ. Between the trimmed V and J ends, which lost 6 bases and 6 bases, there was a span of 21 bases. The CDR3 is CASRKRATAFLNEQFF. CDR3 DNA: TGTGCCAGCAGAAAGAGGGCAACCGCTTTTCTCAATGAGCAGTTCTTC.

The rearrangement joins TRBV3-1 (or the pseudogene TRBV3-2) to TRBJ2-5; 14 bases line up with TRBD2. After removal of 5 bases from V and 3 bases from J, the junction contained 8 bases not matched to a gene. The CDR3 length is 17 residues. CDR1 and CDR2 (germline): LGHDT, YNNKEL (reference sequence). CDR3 DNA: TGTGCCAGCAGCTTAAACCAGGGACTAGCGGGGGAAGAGACCCAGTACTTC. Residues: CASSLNQGLAGEETQYF.

In its sample, this clone was seen a few times. The CDR3 loop is CASRGDSYEQYV. The DNA of the CDR3 is TGTGCCAGCAGGGGGGACAGCTACGAGCAGTACGTC. This rearrangement joins TRBV2 to TRBJ2-7; 7 bases agree with TRBD1. V shed 6 bases, J shed 3 bases, and the junction held 2 bases outside the gene matches. Germline CDR1 reads SNHLY; CDR2 reads FYNNEI. The CDR3 spans 12 residues.